This T cell receptor beta chain originates from a study of CD8 T cells in ankylosing spondylitis. Whole-study findings and limits: Matched ankylosing spondylitis synovial fluid reportedly contained a significantly enriched population of disease-linked clones. Clones linked to the disease showed a CD8+ phenotype. They occurred at relatively low frequencies in peripheral blood. A motif of 7 to 9 highly homologous TCR beta variants was seen as apparently characteristic of ankylosing spondylitis blood.

Quantitative 5'-RACE with molecular barcodes was used to make the TCR beta libraries. TCRdb re-derived calls from the 5' RACE reads in MiXCR, one entry per CDR3 protein. There are fewer than 450,000 distinct CDR3 sequences in the sample; roughly 15% occur only once, and 1% lies in the top ten. For this clonotype: Its antigen is undetermined.

Germline lookup yields CDR1 SGHRS and CDR2 YFSETQ. V was pared by 5 bases and J by 7 bases, with 16 bases between. CDR3 length: 15 residues. The chain joins TRBV5-1 to TRBJ1-6; D gene unclear. The clonotype comes from a male donor with ankylosing spondylitis. The sequencing sample was made of blood, either unsorted or a sorted T cell fraction (not recorded which). The CDR3 protein is CASSATDVWNSPLHF. The DNA for the CDR3 is TGCGCCAGCAGTGCTACCGACGTATGGAATTCACCCCTCCACTTT.